The source of this T cell receptor (beta chain) is a study of cytomegalovirus exposure and HLA in healthy donors (dated by TCRdb to 2016 to 2017). At the level of the whole study: In an earlier analysis of approximately 640 of the donors, under 300 Gb of sequence data and 100 million or so unique TCR beta sequences from about 179 million T cells were reported. An early release that covered more than 550 HLA-typed donors contained 250 to 350 gigabases of sequencing data and tens of millions of unique TCR sequences. Of the approximately 400 genotyped donors, around 81% fell in the genetic ancestry cluster associated with self-reported Caucasian donors. The study aimed to test whether cataloging public T cell receptors could reveal signatures of past pathogen exposure. The T cell repertoires of 550 to 850 subjects were profiled by immunosequencing and related to cytomegalovirus serostatus. Along with the 666-subject first cohort, a separate validation cohort of over 90 different subjects was used. To predict cytomegalovirus infection status, the study combined high-throughput TCR immunosequencing, statistical association of individual TCRs with disease status, and machine learning. In a later analysis, previously published TCR beta repertoires from several hundred donors were re-analyzed and high-resolution HLA genotyping was added so that TCR occurrence patterns could be studied. Rather than using new phenotypic data, the later analysis identified candidate immune exposures from TCR beta sequences and from how often those sequences occurred across donors. An earlier analysis of roughly 580 of the donors used high-throughput TCR beta sequencing to judge whether each TCR beta V gene segment behaved as functional or pseudogenic. Donor age, sex, ethnicity and CMV serostatus were compiled together with the repertoire data. A later genetic analysis used genome-wide SNP genotypes for about three fifths of the 666 donors, treating that subset as a discovery cohort. Every discovery cohort repertoire had been produced on one sequencing platform. Both class I and class II loci were covered by HLA typing, at four-digit resolution. The number of typed donors differed by locus: 629-630 for A, B, C, DRB1 and DQB1; roughly 510 for DQA1; 600 to 610 for DPA1; and some 430 for DPB1. Four to six DR-DQ haplotypes were handled as single units for association and clustering because linkage in the cohort was strong. Across about 380 genotyped donors of the cohort, an average of roughly 200,000 unique TCR beta nucleotide sequences per donor were sequenced, and roughly 17% of those sequences were non-productive.

The cohort comprised some 730 healthy bone marrow donors. All cohort members were sampled while nominally healthy, although unrecorded immune exposures were likely present. The donor tested CMV seronegative, placing the donor among the approximately 400 seronegative members of the cohort. Every donor gave a peripheral blood sample, and the peripheral blood mononuclear cells from that sample were used for TCR beta sequencing. Genomic DNA was extracted from the blood cell samples with the Qiagen DNeasy Blood Extraction Kit. The library was obtained by the immunoSEQ multiplex PCR assay. For the multiplex PCR, a mixture combining 60 forward primers for TCR Vbeta segments and 13 reverse primers for TCR Jbeta segments was used. The CDR3 region of rearranged TCR beta genes was amplified from genomic DNA with a multiplex PCR assay. On the Illumina HiSeq System, the amplified TCR beta libraries were sequenced as 87-base-pair reads. As for the original processing: Across the 670 or so repertoires, a later analysis counted approximately 83 million unique TCR beta chains, approximately 12 million of which were shared by at least two donors. Raw reads were error-corrected and collapsed into unique sequences by a nearest-neighbor algorithm in which closely related sequences were merged to remove PCR and sequencing errors. To assign V, D and J gene segments, CDR3 sequences were aligned to IMGT reference sequences. For a sequence to be retained, at least a six-nucleotide match to both a V gene segment and a J gene segment was required. Rearrangements were classified as productive when the CDR3 lacked stop codons and remained in frame with V and J, and all other rearrangements were classified as non-productive. CDR3 was defined according to IMGT convention as the region running from the second conserved V-encoded cysteine to the conserved J-encoded phenylalanine. The earlier analysis of some 550 of the donors excluded any sequence lacking an unambiguous match to a single V gene segment. In an earlier analysis of about 590 of the donors, a V segment was called functional when productive rearrangements were above 56.7%, and segregating when the standard deviation between donors exceeded 5%. A statistical classification framework was developed to diagnose cytomegalovirus status using the catalog of TCR beta chain sequences. In a later analysis, TCR nucleotide sequences were compared against IMGT/GENE-DB human TR gene sequences so that V and J genes could be assigned. The TCRdist pipeline was used in a later analysis to assign CDR3 sequences and most-parsimonious VDJ recombination scenarios. In a later analysis, each TCR beta chain was defined by its CDR3 amino acid sequence together with its V-gene family, and reads lacking a unique V-gene family were excluded. In a later analysis, several hundred highly shared, low-generation-probability nucleotide sequences were removed to address suspected cross-contamination and a sequencing artifact. In a later analysis, a clonal expansion index for each public chain was calculated from normalized within-repertoire ranks of inferred template counts. A later analysis computed generation probabilities with a VDJ recombination model fitted to out-of-frame rearrangements, and checked the results against IGoR. In a later analysis, TCR-TCR, TCR-HLA and TCR-CMV co-occurrence was scored with hypergeometric tests, and a repertoire-size bias correction was applied to TCR pairs. A later analysis estimated false discovery rates by permuting HLA or CMV assignments 20 times. In a later analysis, co-occurring TCRs were grouped using DBSCAN, with TCRdist sequence similarity added in when clustering inside HLA-allele-positive subsets. For co-occurrence clustering, repertoires with fewer than 30,000 or more than 120,000 public chains were excluded, along with four to six repertoires with anomalous nucleotide sharing. TCRdb provides this immuneACCESS table in a form limited to in-frame rearrangements. Some clones are lacking; in checked studies, under half of them reflect an unresolved V gene, and why the rest are absent is not known. That table furnishes V, J and clone size, whereas the DNA furnished D and trimming. The sample table records 100,000 to 150,000 clones. The top ten clonotypes cover roughly 1.6% of the sample.

Remarks on this clone: Its target antigen remains unknown.

Germline trimming amounts to 5 bases on V and 2 bases on J, with 5 as the count of junction bases outside the gene matches. CDR1 and CDR2, looked up from the germline V gene (reference sequence), are MNHEY and SMNVEV. The CDR3 contains 14 residues, cysteine and phenylalanine counted. Solely the CDR3 DNA is kept, with 42 bases framed from the first base. Study-level results and caveats: Compared with the roughly 700-donor mean, donors in an Asian-associated ancestry cluster had fewer N-insertions in productive TCRs, according to a later genetic analysis. In this cohort, only TCR beta chains were sequenced, and detectable features were limited by the absence of alpha or paired-chain data. The earlier analysis of nearly 600 of the donors excluded some 15 rarely observed V segments, including chromosome 9 orphons, because counts were too low. HLA typing was unavailable for some donors at each locus, so association tests used only the typed subset. Linkage disequilibrium might explain the correlated functional status among segregating V segments, but an unknown experimental factor could not be excluded. Some IMGT-functional V segments, including TRBV6-2 and TRBV6-3, could not be told apart with the 87-base-pair reads, so those segments were excluded. The sequencing pipeline was judged likely to have produced a cluster of highly shared sequence variants as a technical artifact. In a later analysis, the rate of TCR association differed among HLA loci, with DRB1 alleles having the most associated TCRs and HLA-C alleles having the fewest. A further reported finding was that TCR beta sequences accurately predicted the HLA-A and HLA-B alleles for most subjects in the first cohort. The authors suggested that the approach could potentially be generalized to other disease states and immunological phenotypes. A later genetic analysis associated a missense DCLRE1C variant with V-gene and J-gene trimming of TCR beta chains, and an independent cohort replicated the association. In a later analysis, most CMV-associated TCR beta chains were found to appear HLA-restricted, with HLA associations seemingly driven largely by CMV exposure. In a later analysis, HLA-associated TCR beta chains showed more clonal expansion and lower generation probabilities than non-associated chains that were equally common. Specific HLA alleles were associated with 18,000 or so TCR beta sequences at a false discovery rate of 0.05 in a later analysis. In vitro tests confirmed that three of the cytomegalovirus-associated TCR beta chains recognize cytomegalovirus antigens. The study gave a list of about 170 TCR beta chains associated with cytomegalovirus. Most TCR sequences were seen in very few donors, while some public TCRs were found in many individuals. In an earlier analysis of approximately 590 of the donors, most TCR beta V segments were observed in productive rearrangements about 87% or about 30% of the time, broadly matching IMGT annotations. When HLA alleles, especially DR and DQ, strongly co-occurred, TCR associations were difficult to assign to individual alleles. Roughly uniform sequencing depth across donors was assumed in presence/absence analyses, although this assumption may not hold. According to a later analysis, parvovirus B19, influenza, CMV and Epstein-Barr virus appeared linked to several top co-occurrence clusters. CMV serostatus was the only immune exposure information available for the cohort. The classifier was reported to diagnose cytomegalovirus status with high specificity and sensitivity in both the original cohort and the validation cohort.

Sequencing input: PBMCs. Here the chain combines TRBV27 and TRBJ1-1, with 7 junctional bases fitting TRBD1. The origin of this receptor is a woman between 40 and 50 years old in good health and CMV-seronegative. The nucleotides are TGTGCCAGCAGTGACAACAGGGGAAACACTGAAGCTTTCTTT. It translates to CASSDNRGNTEAFF.